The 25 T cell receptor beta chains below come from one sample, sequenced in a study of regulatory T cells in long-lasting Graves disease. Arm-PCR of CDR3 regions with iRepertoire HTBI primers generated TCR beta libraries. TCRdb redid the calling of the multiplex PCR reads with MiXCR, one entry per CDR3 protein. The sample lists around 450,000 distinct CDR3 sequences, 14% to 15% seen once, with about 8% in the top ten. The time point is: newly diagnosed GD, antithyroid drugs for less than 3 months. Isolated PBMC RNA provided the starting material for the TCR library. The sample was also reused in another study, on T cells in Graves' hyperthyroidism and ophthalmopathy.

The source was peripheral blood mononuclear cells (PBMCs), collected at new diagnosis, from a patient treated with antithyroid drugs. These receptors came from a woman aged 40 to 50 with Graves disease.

Written as DNA, the CDR3 is TGTGCCAGCAGCACGCGGGACTATCCGGAGGGAGAGCAGTACTTC. It encodes CASSTRDYPEGEQYF. This rearrangement joins TRBV7-8 to TRBJ2-7; 7 bases fit TRBD2. CDR3 length: 15 residues. Per germline, CDR1 SGHVS and CDR2 FQNEAQ. The J segment lost 7 bases and the V segment lost 5 bases, leaving 14 bases of the junction unmatched.

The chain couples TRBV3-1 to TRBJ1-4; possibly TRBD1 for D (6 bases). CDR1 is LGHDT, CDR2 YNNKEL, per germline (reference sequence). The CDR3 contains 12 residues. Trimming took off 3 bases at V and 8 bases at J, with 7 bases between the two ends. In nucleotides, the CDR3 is TGTGCCAGCAGCCAGACAGGAGAAAAACTGTTTTTT. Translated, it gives CASSQTGEKLFF.

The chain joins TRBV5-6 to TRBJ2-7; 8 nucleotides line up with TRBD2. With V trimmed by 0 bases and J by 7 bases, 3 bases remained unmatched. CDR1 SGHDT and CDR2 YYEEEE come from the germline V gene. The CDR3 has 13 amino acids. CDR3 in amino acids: CASSLGLALEQYF. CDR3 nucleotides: TGTGCCAGCAGCTTGGGACTAGCGCTTGAGCAGTACTTC.

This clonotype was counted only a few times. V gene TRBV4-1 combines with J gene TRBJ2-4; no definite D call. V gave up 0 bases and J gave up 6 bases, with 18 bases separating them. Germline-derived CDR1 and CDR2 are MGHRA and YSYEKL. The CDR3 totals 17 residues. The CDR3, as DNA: TGCGCCAGCAGCCAAGATCGGACGTTTGGGCATACAAACATTCAGTACTTC. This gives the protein CASSQDRTFGHTNIQYF.

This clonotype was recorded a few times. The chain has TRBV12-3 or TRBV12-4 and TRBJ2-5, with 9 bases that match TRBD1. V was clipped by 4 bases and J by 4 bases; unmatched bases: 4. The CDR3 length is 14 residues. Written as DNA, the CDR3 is TGTGCCAGCAGTTACGGACAGGGGATAGAGACCCAGTACTTC. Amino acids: CASSYGQGIETQYF.

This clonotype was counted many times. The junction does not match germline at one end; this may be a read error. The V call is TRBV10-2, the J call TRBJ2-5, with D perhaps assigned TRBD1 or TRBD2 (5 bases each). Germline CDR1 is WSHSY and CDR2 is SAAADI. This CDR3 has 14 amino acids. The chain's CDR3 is CAGSEPGLGETQYF. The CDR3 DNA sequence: TGCGCCGGCAGTGAACCGGGGCTCGGAGAGACCCAGTACTTC.

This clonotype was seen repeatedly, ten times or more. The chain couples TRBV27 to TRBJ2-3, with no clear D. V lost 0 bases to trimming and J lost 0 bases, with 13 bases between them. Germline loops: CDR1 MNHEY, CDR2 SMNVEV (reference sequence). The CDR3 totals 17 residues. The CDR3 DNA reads TGTGCCAGCAGTTTATCCACAGTGTTTGATAGCACAGATACGCAGTATTTT. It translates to CASSLSTVFDSTDTQYF.

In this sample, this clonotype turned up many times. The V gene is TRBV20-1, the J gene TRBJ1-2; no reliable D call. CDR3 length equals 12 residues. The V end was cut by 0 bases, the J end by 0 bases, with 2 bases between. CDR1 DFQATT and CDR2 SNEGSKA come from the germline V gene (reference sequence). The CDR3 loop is CSAREANYGYTF. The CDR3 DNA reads TGCAGTGCTAGAGAAGCTAACTATGGCTACACCTTC.

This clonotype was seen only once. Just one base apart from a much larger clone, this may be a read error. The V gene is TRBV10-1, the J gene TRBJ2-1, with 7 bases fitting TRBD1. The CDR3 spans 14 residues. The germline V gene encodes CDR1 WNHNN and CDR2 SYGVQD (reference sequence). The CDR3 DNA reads TGCGCCGGCAGCGTGGGACAGTATTACAATGAGCAGTTCTTC. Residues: CAGSVGQYYNEQFF.

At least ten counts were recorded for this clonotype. CDR3 DNA: TGTGCCAGCAGTTACTCCGGACATTCTTCCGAGCAGTACTTC. Translated: CASSYSGHSSEQYF. This sequence joins TRBV6-2 or TRBV6-3 and TRBJ2-7, with D maybe TRBD1 (5 bases). The germline V gene encodes CDR1 MNHEY and CDR2 SVGEGT. Trimming cost V 0 bases and J 6 bases, with 12 bases left between them. The CDR3 loop spans 14 amino acids.

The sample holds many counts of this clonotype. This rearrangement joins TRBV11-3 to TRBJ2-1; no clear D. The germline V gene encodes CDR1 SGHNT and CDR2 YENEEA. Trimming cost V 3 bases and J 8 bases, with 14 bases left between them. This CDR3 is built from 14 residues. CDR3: CASSFSDLADEQFF. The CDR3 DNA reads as TGTGCCAGCAGCTTCTCGGACCTGGCGGATGAGCAGTTCTTC.

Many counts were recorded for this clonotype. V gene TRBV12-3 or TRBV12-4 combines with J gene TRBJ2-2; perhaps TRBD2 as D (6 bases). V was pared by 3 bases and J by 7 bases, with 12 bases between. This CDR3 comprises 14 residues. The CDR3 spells CASSLEGRFGELFF. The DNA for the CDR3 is TGTGCCAGCAGTTTGGAGGGCCGGTTCGGGGAGCTGTTTTTT.

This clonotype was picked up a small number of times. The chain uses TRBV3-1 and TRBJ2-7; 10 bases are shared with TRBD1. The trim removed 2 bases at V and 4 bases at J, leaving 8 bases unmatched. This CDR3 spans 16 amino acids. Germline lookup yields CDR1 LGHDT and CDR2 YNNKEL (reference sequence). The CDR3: CASSQSPRTGGYEQYF. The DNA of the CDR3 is TGTGCCAGCAGCCAAAGCCCCCGGACAGGGGGATACGAGCAGTACTTC.

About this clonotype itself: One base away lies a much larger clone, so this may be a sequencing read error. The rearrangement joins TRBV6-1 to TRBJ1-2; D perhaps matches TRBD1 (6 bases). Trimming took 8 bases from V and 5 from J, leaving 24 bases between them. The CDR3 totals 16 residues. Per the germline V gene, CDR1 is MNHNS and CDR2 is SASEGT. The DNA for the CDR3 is TGTGCCAGCGGCTTACCGGTTCCGGGGGGCCTATATGGCTACACCTTC. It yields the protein CASGLPVPGGLYGYTF.

This CDR3 reads CSAGRVGGYNSPLHF. The CDR3 region has the DNA TGCAGTGCTGGGAGGGTGGGGGGATATAATTCACCCCTCCACTTT. J is TRBJ1-6 and V is TRBV20-1; D is perhaps TRBD1 (5 bases). Germline lookup yields CDR1 DFQATT and CDR2 SNEGSKA (reference sequence). The length of the CDR3 is 15 residues. V was clipped by 5 bases and J by 4 bases, with 15 bases between them.

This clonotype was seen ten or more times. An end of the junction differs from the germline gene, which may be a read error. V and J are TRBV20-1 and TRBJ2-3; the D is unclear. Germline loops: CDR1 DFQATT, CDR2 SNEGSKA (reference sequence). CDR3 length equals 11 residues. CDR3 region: CSARDSYTQYF. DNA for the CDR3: TGCAGTGCTCGAGATAGTTATACGCAGTATTTT.

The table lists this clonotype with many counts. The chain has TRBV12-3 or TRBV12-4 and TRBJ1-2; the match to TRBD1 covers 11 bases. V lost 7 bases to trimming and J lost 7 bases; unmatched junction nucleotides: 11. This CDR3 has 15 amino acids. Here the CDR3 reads CASKPGQGDWGGYTF. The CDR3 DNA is TGTGCCAGCAAACCGGGACAGGGGGATTGGGGTGGCTACACCTTC.

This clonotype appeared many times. CDR3 bases: TGTGCCACCAGTGGAGGGGCGGACGGGGAGCTGTTTTTT. The encoded protein is CATSGGADGELFF. This rearrangement joins TRBV24-1 to TRBJ2-2; either TRBD1 or TRBD2 may supply D (5 bases each). The V end was cut by 5 bases, the J end by 7 bases, with 10 bases between. The CDR3 runs 13 residues. The germline V gene encodes CDR1 KGHDR and CDR2 SFDVKD.

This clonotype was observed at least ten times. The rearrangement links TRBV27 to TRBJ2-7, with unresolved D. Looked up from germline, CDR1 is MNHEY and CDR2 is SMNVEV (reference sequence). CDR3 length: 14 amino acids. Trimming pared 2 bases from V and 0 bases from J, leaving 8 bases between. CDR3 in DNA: TGTGCCAGCAGTTTAAGTAAAAGCTCCTACGAGCAGTACTTC. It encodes CASSLSKSSYEQYF.

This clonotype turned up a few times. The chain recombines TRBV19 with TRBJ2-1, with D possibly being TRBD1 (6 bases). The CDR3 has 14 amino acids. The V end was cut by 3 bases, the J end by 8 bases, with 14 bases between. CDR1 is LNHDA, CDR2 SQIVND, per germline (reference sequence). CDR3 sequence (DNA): TGTGCCAGTAGTATTCTGGACAGCCTGGATGAGCAGTTCTTC. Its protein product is CASSILDSLDEQFF.

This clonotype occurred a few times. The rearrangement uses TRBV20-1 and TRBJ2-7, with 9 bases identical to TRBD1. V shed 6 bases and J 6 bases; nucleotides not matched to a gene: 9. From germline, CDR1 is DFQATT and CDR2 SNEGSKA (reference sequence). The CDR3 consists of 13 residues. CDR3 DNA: TGCAGTGCAAGTCCCGGGACAGGGTTCGAGCAGTACTTC. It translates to CSASPGTGFEQYF.

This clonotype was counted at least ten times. CDR3 sequence (DNA): TGCAGTGCCATTCCGGGACGCAGGTCAAACGCAGATACGCAGTATTTT. It yields the protein CSAIPGRRSNADTQYF. The genes are TRBV20-1 and TRBJ2-3; tentatively, D is TRBD1 or TRBD2 (5 bases each). This CDR3 has 16 residues. CDR1 and CDR2 (germline): DFQATT, SNEGSKA (reference sequence). Trimming shortened V by 6 bases and J by 4 bases, and 23 bases separated the two germline ends.

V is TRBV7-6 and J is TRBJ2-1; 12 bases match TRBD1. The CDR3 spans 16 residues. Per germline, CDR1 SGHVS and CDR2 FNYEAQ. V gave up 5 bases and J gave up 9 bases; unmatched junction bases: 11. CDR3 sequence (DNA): TGTGCCAGCAGCGATCCGGGACAGGGGGCGGCGGGTGAGCAGTTCTTC. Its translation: CASSDPGQGAAGEQFF.

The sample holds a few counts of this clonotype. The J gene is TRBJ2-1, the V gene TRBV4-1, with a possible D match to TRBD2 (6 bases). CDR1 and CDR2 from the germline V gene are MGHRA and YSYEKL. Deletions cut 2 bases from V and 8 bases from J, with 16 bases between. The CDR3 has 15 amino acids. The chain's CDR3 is CASSQSVGGGHEQFF. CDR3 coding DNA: TGCGCCAGCAGCCAAAGTGTGGGGGGAGGCCATGAGCAGTTCTTC.

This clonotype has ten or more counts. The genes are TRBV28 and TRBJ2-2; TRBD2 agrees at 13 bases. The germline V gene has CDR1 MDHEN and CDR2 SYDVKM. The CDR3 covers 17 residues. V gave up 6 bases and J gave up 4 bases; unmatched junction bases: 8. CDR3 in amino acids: CASSPGLAGEVTGELFF. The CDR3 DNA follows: TGTGCCAGCAGCCCCGGACTAGCGGGAGAAGTCACCGGGGAGCTGTTTTTT. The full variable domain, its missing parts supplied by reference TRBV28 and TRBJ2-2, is DVKVTQSSRYLVKRTGEKVFLECVQDMDHENMFWYRQDPGLGLRLIYFSYDVKMKEKGDIPEGYSVSREKKERFSLILESASTNQTSMYLCASSPGLAGEVTGELFFGEGSRLTVL.